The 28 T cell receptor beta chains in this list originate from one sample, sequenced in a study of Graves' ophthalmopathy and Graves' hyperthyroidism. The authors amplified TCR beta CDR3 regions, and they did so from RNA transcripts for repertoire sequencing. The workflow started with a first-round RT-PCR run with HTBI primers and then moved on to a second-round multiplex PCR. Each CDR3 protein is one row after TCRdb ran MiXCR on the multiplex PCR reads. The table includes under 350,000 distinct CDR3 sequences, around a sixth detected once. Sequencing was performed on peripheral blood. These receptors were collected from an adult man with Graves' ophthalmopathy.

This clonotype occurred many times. CDR3 bases: TGTGCCAGCAGCTTCCCGGGGACAACCGATGGCTACACCTTC. Translated, it gives CASSFPGTTDGYTF. This rearrangement joins TRBV11-2 to TRBJ1-2; possible D gene TRBD1, 6 bases. Germline CDR1 SGHAT, CDR2 FQNNGV. The CDR3 totals 14 residues. With 3 bases removed from V and 6 bases from J, the gap between germline ends came to 14 bases.

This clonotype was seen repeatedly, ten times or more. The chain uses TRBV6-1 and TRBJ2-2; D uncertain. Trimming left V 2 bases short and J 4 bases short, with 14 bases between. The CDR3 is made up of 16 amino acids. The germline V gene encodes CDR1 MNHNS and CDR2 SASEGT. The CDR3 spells CASSELGLSITGELFF. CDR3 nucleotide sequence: TGTGCCAGCAGTGAACTCGGGCTGTCGATCACCGGGGAGCTGTTTTTT.

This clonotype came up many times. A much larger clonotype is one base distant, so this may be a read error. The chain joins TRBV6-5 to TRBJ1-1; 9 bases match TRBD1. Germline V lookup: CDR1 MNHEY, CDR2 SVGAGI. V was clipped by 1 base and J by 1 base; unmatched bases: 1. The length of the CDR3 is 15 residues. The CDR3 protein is CASSYWTGANTEAFF. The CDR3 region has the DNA TGTGCCAGCAGTTACTGGACAGGGGCGAACACTGAAGCTTTCTTT.

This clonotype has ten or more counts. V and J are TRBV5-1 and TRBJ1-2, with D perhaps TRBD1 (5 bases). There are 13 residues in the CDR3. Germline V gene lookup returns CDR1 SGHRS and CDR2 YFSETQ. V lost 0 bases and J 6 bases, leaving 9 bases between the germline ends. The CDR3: CASSLERQHGYTF. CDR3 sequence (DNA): TGCGCCAGCAGCTTGGAGCGACAGCATGGCTACACCTTC.

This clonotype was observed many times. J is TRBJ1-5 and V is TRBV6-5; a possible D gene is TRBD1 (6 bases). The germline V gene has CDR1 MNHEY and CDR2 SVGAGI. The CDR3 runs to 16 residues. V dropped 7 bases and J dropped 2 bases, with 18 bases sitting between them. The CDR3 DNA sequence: TGTGCCAGCATCTCGGGGGGCACAGCCGGCAATCAGCCCCAGCATTTT. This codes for CASISGGTAGNQPQHF.

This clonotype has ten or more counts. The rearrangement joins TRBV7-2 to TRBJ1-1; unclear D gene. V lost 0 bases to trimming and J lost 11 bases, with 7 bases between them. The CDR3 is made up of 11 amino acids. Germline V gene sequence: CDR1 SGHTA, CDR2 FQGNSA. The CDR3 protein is CASSLAGGAFF. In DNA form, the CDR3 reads TGTGCCAGCAGCTTAGCGGGAGGGGCTTTCTTT.

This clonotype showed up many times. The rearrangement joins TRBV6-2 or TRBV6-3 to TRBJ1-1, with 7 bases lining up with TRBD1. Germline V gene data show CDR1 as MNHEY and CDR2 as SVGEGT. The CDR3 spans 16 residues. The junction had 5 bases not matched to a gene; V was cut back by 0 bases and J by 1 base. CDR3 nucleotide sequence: TGTGCCAGCAGTTACTCGACAGGGACTACGAACACTGAAGCTTTCTTT. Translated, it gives CASSYSTGTTNTEAFF.

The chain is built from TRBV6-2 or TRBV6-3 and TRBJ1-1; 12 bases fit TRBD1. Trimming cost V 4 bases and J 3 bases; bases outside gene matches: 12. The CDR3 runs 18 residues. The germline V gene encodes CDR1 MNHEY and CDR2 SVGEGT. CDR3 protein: CASSFPTPGQGAYTEAFF. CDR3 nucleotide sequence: TGTGCCAGCAGTTTCCCGACCCCGGGACAGGGGGCTTACACTGAAGCTTTCTTT.

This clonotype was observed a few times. The DNA for the CDR3 is TGTGCCAGCAATACCGGGAGTCAGCCCCAGCATTTT. Amino acid sequence: CASNTGSQPQHF. The gene calls are TRBV28 and TRBJ1-5; unclear D gene. The CDR3 is made up of 12 amino acids. With 7 bases removed from V and 6 bases from J, the gap between germline ends came to 10 bases. The V gene's germline CDR1 is MDHEN and CDR2 SYDVKM.

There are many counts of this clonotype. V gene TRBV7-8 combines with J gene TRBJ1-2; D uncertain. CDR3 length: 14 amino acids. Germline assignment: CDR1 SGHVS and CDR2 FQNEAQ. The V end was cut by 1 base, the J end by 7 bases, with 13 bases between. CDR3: CASSLETFTGGYTF. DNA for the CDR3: TGTGCCAGCAGCTTAGAGACATTCACGGGTGGCTACACCTTC.

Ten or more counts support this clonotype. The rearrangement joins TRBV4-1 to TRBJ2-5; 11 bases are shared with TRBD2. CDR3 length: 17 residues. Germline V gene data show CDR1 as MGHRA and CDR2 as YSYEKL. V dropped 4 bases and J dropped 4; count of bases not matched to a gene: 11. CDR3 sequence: CASSPQQTSGERETQYF. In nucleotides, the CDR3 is TGCGCCAGCAGCCCGCAACAGACTAGCGGGGAACGAGAGACCCAGTACTTC.

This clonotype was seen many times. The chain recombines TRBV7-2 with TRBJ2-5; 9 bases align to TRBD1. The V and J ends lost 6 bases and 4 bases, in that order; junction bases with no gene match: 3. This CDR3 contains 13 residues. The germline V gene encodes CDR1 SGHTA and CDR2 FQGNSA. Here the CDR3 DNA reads TGTGCCAGCAGATGGACAGGGGCAGAGACCCAGTACTTC. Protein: CASRWTGAETQYF.

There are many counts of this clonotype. The CDR3 spells CSVGGPGGGYGYTF. The CDR3 DNA is TGCAGCGTGGGGGGGCCAGGGGGCGGCTATGGCTACACCTTC. The chain has TRBV29-1 and TRBJ1-2; 8 bases map to TRBD1. The length of the CDR3 is 14 residues. J was trimmed by 4 bases and V by 6 bases; bases with no gene match: 10. Germline-derived CDR1 and CDR2 are SQVTM and ANQGSEA.

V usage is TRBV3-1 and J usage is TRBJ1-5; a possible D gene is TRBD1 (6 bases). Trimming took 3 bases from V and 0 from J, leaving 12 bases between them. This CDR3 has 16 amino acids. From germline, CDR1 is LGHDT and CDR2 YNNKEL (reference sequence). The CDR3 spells CASSHSGQNSNQPQHF. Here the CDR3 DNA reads TGTGCCAGCAGCCACTCCGGACAGAATAGCAATCAGCCCCAGCATTTT.

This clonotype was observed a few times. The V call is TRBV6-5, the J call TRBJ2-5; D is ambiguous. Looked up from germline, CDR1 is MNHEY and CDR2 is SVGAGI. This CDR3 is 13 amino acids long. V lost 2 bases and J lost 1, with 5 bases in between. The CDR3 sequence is CASSYASQETQYF. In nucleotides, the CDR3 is TGTGCCAGCAGTTACGCGTCCCAAGAGACCCAGTACTTC.

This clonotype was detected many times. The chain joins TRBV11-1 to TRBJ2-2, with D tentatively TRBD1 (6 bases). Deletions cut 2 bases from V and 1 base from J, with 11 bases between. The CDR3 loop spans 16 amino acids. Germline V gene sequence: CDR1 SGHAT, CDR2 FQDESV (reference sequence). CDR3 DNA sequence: TGTGCCAGCAGCTTATTGGACAGTCGGAACACCGGGGAGCTGTTTTTT. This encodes CASSLLDSRNTGELFF. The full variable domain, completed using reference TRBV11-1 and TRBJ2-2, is EAEVAQSPRYKITEKSQAVAFWCDPISGHATLYWYRQILGQGPELLVQFQDESVVDDSQLPKDRFSAERLKGVDSTLKIQPAELGDSAMYLCASSLLDSRNTGELFFGEGSRLTVL.

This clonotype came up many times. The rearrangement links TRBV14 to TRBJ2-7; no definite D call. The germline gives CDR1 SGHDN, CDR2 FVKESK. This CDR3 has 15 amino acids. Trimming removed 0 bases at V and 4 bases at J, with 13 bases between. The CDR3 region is CASSQESNPIYEQYF. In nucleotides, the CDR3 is TGTGCCAGCAGCCAAGAGTCCAACCCTATTTACGAGCAGTACTTC. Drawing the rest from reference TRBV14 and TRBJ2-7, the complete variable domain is EAGVTQFPSHSVIEKGQTVTLRCDPISGHDNLYWYRRVMGKEIKFLLHFVKESKQDESGMPNNRFLAERTGGTYSTLKVQPAELEDSGVYFCASSQESNPIYEQYFGPGTRLTVT.

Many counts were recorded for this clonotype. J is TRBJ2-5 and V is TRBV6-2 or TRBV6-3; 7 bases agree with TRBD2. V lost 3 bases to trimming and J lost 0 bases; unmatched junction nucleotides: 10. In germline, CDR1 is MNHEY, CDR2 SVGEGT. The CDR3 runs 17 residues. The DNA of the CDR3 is TGTGCCAGCAGTTATTCTCCGTTTACTAGCGACCAAGAGACCCAGTACTTC. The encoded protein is CASSYSPFTSDQETQYF.

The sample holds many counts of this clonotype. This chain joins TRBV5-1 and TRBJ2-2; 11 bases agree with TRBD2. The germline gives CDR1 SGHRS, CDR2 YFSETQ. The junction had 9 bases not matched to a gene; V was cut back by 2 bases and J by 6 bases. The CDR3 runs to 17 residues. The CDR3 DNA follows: TGCGCCAGCAGCTTCGGTAGCGGGAGGGCGATTGCCGGGGAGCTGTTTTTT. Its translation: CASSFGSGRAIAGELFF.

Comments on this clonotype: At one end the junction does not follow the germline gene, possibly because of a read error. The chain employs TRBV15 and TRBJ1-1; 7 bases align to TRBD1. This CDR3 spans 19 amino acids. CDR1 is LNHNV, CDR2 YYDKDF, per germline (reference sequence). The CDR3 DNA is TGTGCCACCAGCAGAGTGTGGTTTTTGGGAGTACAGGGGCCGACTGAAGCTTCCTTT. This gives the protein CATSRVWFLGVQGPTEASF.

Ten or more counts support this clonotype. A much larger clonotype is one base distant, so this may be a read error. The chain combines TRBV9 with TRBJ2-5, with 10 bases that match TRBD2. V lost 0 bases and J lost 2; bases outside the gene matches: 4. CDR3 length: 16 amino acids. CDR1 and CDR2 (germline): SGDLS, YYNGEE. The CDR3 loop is CASSVASGGGQETQYF. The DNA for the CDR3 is TGTGCCAGCAGCGTAGCCAGCGGGGGGGGGCAAGAGACCCAGTACTTC.

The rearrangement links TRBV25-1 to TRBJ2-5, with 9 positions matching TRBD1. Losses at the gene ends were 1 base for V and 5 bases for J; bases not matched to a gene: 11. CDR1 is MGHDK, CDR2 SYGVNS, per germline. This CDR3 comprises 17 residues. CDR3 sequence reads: CASSESVGTGSSETQYF. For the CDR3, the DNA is TGTGCCAGCAGTGAATCGGTGGGGACAGGGTCATCGGAGACCCAGTACTTC.

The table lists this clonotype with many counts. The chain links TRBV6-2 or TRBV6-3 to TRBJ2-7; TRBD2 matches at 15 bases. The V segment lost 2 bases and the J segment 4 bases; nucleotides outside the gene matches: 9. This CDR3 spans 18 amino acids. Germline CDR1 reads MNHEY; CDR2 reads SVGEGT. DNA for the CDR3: TGTGCCAGCAGTTACACGAGGACTAGCGGGAGGGCCTGGTACGAGCAGTACTTC. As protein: CASSYTRTSGRAWYEQYF.

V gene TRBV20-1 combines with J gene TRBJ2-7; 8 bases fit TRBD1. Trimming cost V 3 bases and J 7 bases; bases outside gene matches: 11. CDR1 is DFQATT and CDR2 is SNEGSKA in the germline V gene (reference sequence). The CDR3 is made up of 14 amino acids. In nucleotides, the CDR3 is TGCAGTGCTAGGATACAGGGGGTAGGTCGGGAGCAGTACTTC. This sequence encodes CSARIQGVGREQYF.

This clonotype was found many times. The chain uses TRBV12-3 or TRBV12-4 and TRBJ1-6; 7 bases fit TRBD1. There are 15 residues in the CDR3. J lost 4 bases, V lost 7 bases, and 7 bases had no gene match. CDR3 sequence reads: CASTQGGQYNSPLHF. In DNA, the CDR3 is TGTGCCAGCACCCAGGGGGGGCAGTATAATTCACCCCTCCACTTT.

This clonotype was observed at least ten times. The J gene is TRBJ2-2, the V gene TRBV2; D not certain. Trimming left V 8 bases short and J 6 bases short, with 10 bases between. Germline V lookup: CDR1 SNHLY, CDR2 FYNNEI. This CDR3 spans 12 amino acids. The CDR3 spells CASEAMPGELFF. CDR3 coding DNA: TGTGCCAGCGAGGCGATGCCCGGGGAGCTGTTTTTT.

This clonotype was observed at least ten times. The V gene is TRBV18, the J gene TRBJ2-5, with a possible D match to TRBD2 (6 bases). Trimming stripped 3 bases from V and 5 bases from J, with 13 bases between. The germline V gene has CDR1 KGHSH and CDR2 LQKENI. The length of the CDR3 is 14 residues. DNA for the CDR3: TGTGCCAGCTCACCGGCTCGGGAGTGGGAGACCCAGTACTTC. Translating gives CASSPAREWETQYF. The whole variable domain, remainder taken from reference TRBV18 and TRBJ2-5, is NAGVMQNPRHLVRRRGQEARLRCSPMKGHSHVYWYRQLPEEGLKFMVYLQKENIIDESGMPKERFSAEFPKEGPSILRIQQVVRGDSAAYFCASSPAREWETQYFGPGTRLLVL.

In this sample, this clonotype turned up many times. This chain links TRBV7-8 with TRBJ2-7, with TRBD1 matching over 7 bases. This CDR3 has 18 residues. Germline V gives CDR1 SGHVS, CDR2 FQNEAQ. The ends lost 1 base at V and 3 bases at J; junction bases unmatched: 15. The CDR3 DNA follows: TGTGCCAGCAGCTTAGTGGGACAGTCTAGTAGGGGGCACTACGAGCAGTACTTC. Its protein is CASSLVGQSSRGHYEQYF. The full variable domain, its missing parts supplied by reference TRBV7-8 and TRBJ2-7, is GAGVSQSPRYKVAKRGQDVALRCDPISGHVSLFWYQQALGQGPEFLTYFQNEAQLDKSGLPSDRFFAERPEGSVSTLKIQRTQQEDSAVYLCASSLVGQSSRGHYEQYFGPGTRLTVT.